Here is one T cell receptor (beta chain) with its context. What it binds is unknown. This sample was taken from a study of post-analysis software for immune sequencing data. Broader study findings: Multiple sclerosis patients had significantly lower normalized Chao1 diversity than controls. Comparison of patients with controls showed 4 to 6 TRBV segments more frequent in patients, TRBV5-6, TRBV5-1 and TRBV20-1 among them.

Trimming took 6 bases from V and 6 from J, leaving 9 bases between them. This CDR3 is 11 amino acids long. Germline CDR1 is DFQATT and CDR2 is SNEGSKA (reference sequence). Prepared libraries of TCR beta cDNA carried unique molecular identifiers. Each sample of about 0.95 to 10 million input T cells yielded 500,000 or so cDNA molecules, so each molecule approximated one T cell. TCRdb reanalysed the PCR reads using MiXCR and keeps one entry per CDR3 protein. The table shows roughly 600,000 distinct CDR3 sequences, with 44% occurring only once. The chain is built from TRBV20-1 and TRBJ2-1; D might be TRBD1 or TRBD2, each matching 5 bases. This receptor was obtained from a girl aged 10-17 years with multiple sclerosis. The specimen sequenced was blood. This CDR3 is CSAGRVNEQFF. CDR3 in DNA: TGCAGTGCGGGACGGGTCAATGAGCAGTTCTTC.